One sample yielded the 23 T cell receptor beta chains listed below, sequenced in a study of blood T cell repertoires in COVID-19. Clones were sequenced by immunoSEQ multiplex PCR, and TCRdb holds only the in-frame ones, with some missing. The sample has fewer than 300,000 clones, approximately 81% seen once; the top ten hold 2% to 3%. Specimen: PBMCs or T cells enriched from blood (not recorded which). These receptors were taken from a woman in her forties or fifties who had recovered from COVID-19.

This clone was counted a few times. The rearrangement uses TRBV10-1 and TRBJ2-1; 7 nucleotides agree with TRBD2. This CDR3 has 15 amino acids. Looked up from germline, CDR1 is WNHNN and CDR2 is SYGVQD (reference sequence). V lost 5 bases and J lost 5; bases outside the gene matches: 9. The CDR3 nucleotides read TGCGCCAGCAGTCACGCCGGGGAGGGGAACAATGAGCAGTTCTTC. Its translation: CASSHAGEGNNEQFF.

This clone is termed medium-sized. The chain recombines TRBV19 with TRBJ2-2, with 10 nucleotides matching TRBD1. This CDR3 has 15 residues. V was clipped by 3 bases and J by 6 bases; unmatched bases: 4. CDR1 and CDR2 from the germline V gene are LNHDA and SQIVND (reference sequence). CDR3 loop: CASSIGTGAPGELFF. CDR3 coding DNA: TGTGCCAGTAGTATCGGGACAGGGGCTCCCGGGGAGCTGTTTTTT.

The chain links TRBV3-1 (or the pseudogene TRBV3-2) to TRBJ1-1; D is unresolved. Germline loops: CDR1 LGHDT, CDR2 YNNKEL (reference sequence). V was trimmed by 1 base and J by 5 bases, leaving 14 bases between them. CDR3 length: 15 amino acids. In DNA, the CDR3 is TGTGCCAGCAGCCAAGGGTCAGGATCCAAGACTGAAGCTTTCTTT. Translated: CASSQGSGSKTEAFF.

The chain is built from TRBV7-9 and TRBJ1-5; D may be TRBD1 (5 bases). The CDR3 is 14 residues long. V lost 6 bases, J lost 3 bases, and 12 bases lay in between. The germline gives CDR1 SEHNR, CDR2 FQNEAQ (reference sequence). The chain's CDR3 is CASRGEGNNQPQHF. The DNA of the CDR3 is TGTGCCAGCAGAGGGGAGGGTAACAATCAGCCCCAGCATTTT.

The rearrangement links TRBV5-4 to TRBJ2-1, with a weak D call TRBD2 (5 bases). V was cut by 4 bases and J by 2 bases, with 13 bases left in between. Germline values: CDR1 SGHNT, CDR2 YYREEE (reference sequence). The CDR3 sequence is 15 residues long. Written as DNA, the CDR3 is TGTGCCAGCAGCCGGGGTGGGGAAACCTACAATGAGCAGTTCTTC. It encodes CASSRGGETYNEQFF. The whole variable domain, filled in from reference TRBV5-4 and TRBJ2-1, reads ETGVTQSPTHLIKTRGQQVTLRCSSQSGHNTVSWYQQALGQGPQFIFQYYREEENGRGNFPPRFSGLQFPNYSSELNVNALELDDSALYLCASSRGGETYNEQFFGPGTRLTVL.

The chain recombines TRBV4-2 with TRBJ1-4, with D possibly matching TRBD1 (5 bases). Trimming took 1 base from V and 5 from J, leaving 8 bases between them. The CDR3 contains 14 residues. Germline assignment: CDR1 LGHNA and CDR2 YNFKEQ. The CDR3 spells CASSQGQMNEKLFF. The DNA of the CDR3 is TGTGCCAGCAGCCAAGGACAGATGAATGAAAAACTGTTTTTT.

The chain has TRBV7-9 and TRBJ2-7; D is uncertain. V gave up 2 bases and J gave up 4 bases, with 6 bases separating them. Germline CDR1 and CDR2: SEHNR and FQNEAQ (reference sequence). The CDR3 has 12 amino acids. CDR3 DNA: TGTGCCAGCAGCTTAACCCAGTACGAGCAGTACTTC. This sequence encodes CASSLTQYEQYF. The full variable domain, in which reference TRBV7-9 and TRBJ2-7 provide the parts outside the CDR3, is DTGVSQNPRHKITKRGQNVTFRCDPISEHNRLYWYRQTLGQGPEFLTYFQNEAQLEKSRLLSDRFSAERPKGSFSTLEIQRTEQGDSAMYLCASSLTQYEQYFGPGTRLTVT.

This rearrangement joins TRBV11-2 to TRBJ2-3; D ambiguous. The CDR3 has 16 residues. Germline V lookup: CDR1 SGHAT, CDR2 FQNNGV. The ends were cut back, 0 bases at V and 0 bases at J, with 10 bases in the middle. CDR3 DNA sequence: TGTGCCAGCAGCTTAGAGAGAGCTCTTAGCACAGATACGCAGTATTTT. Its translation is CASSLERALSTDTQYF.

J is TRBJ1-4 and V is TRBV7-8, with TRBD1 matching over 10 bases. CDR3 length: 15 amino acids. Germline lookup yields CDR1 SGHVS and CDR2 FQNEAQ. Trimming cost V 3 bases and J 8 bases; bases outside gene matches: 6. Here the CDR3 reads CASSFTGTGVEKLFF. CDR3 nucleotides: TGTGCCAGCAGCTTTACCGGGACAGGGGTGGAAAAACTGTTTTTT.

This clone was recorded a few times. The chain carries TRBV19 and TRBJ2-1; D is unresolved. The CDR3 sequence is 13 residues long. V was pared by 4 bases and J by 7 bases, with 11 bases between. The germline V gene encodes CDR1 LNHDA and CDR2 SQIVND (reference sequence). The CDR3 DNA reads as TGTGCCAGTAGTACCCGCAGGCCAAATGAGCAGTTCTTC. Translation: CASSTRRPNEQFF.

The chain combines TRBV9 with TRBJ1-2, with 8 bases identical to TRBD1. Germline loops: CDR1 SGDLS, CDR2 YYNGEE. This CDR3 contains 13 residues. The ends lost 3 bases at V and 3 bases at J; junction bases unmatched: 1. The CDR3 sequence: CASSATGDYGYTF. CDR3 nucleotides: TGTGCCAGCAGCGCGACAGGGGACTATGGCTACACCTTC.

This sequence joins TRBV15 and TRBJ2-5; weak D call: TRBD2 (5 bases). The V end lost 0 bases, the J end lost 5 bases, and 13 bases lay between the germline ends. The CDR3 length is 15 residues. The V gene's germline CDR1 is LNHNV and CDR2 YYDKDF (reference sequence). CDR3 amino acids: CATSRDVRGGETQYF. The CDR3 DNA reads TGTGCCACCAGCAGAGATGTTAGAGGCGGGGAGACCCAGTACTTC.

V and J are TRBV5-5 and TRBJ2-3; D remains ambiguous. The V gene's germline CDR1 is SGHKS and CDR2 YYEKEE (reference sequence). Trimming removed 0 bases from V and 0 bases from J, with 5 bases in between. This CDR3 is 14 amino acids long. CDR3 sequence (DNA): TGTGCCAGCAGCTTGGACTCAAGCACAGATACGCAGTATTTT. As protein: CASSLDSSTDTQYF. The whole variable domain, remainder taken from reference TRBV5-5 and TRBJ2-3, is DAGVTQSPTHLIKTRGQQVTLRCSPISGHKSVSWYQQVLGQGPQFIFQYYEKEERGRGNFPDRFSARQFPNYSSELNVNALLLGDSALYLCASSLDSSTDTQYFGPGTRLTVL.

On this clone itself: Other DNA sequences in this specimen translate into the identical CDR3. The genes are TRBV5-1 and TRBJ2-7; TRBD1 is a possible D gene (5 bases). CDR3 size: 14 residues. The germline V gene encodes CDR1 SGHRS and CDR2 YFSETQ. V lost 0 bases and J 3 bases, leaving 10 bases between the germline ends. Written as DNA, the CDR3 is TGCGCCAGCAGCTTGGGACAGTCCCTCTACGAGCAGTACTTC. The encoded protein is CASSLGQSLYEQYF.

The chain is built from TRBV2 and TRBJ1-5; D is unresolved. The V and J ends lost 4 bases and 4 bases respectively, with 5 bases between them. In germline, CDR1 is SNHLY, CDR2 FYNNEI. The CDR3 extends over 12 amino acids. The CDR3 sequence: CASSGLNQPQHF. CDR3 nucleotides: TGTGCCAGCAGTGGACTGAATCAGCCCCAGCATTTT.

The chain joins TRBV7-8 to TRBJ1-3; D is possibly TRBD1 (5 bases). The CDR3 has 15 amino acids. Trimming cost V 5 bases and J 0 bases, with 11 bases left between them. Germline-derived CDR1 and CDR2 are SGHVS and FQNEAQ. In nucleotides, the CDR3 is TGTGCCAGCAGCCCCAGGGTTTCCTCTGGAAACACCATATATTTT. Encoded protein: CASSPRVSSGNTIYF.

The chain uses TRBV27 and TRBJ2-2, with TRBD1 matching over 12 bases. CDR1 MNHEY and CDR2 SMNVEV come from the germline V gene (reference sequence). Losses at the gene ends were 6 bases for V and 6 bases for J; bases not matched to a gene: 5. The CDR3 is 15 residues long. CDR3 sequence (DNA): TGTGCCAGCAGAACCGGGACAGGGGGCTCCGGGGAGCTGTTTTTT. It translates to CASRTGTGGSGELFF.

This chain joins TRBV30 and TRBJ2-5, with D perhaps matching TRBD2 (5 bases). Per germline, CDR1 GTSNPN and CDR2 SVGIG (reference sequence). CDR3 length: 13 residues. The ends were cut back, 6 bases at V and 1 base at J, with 12 bases in the middle. CDR3 amino acids: CACTLAGQETQYF. The CDR3 DNA reads TGTGCCTGCACGTTGGCGGGCCAAGAGACCCAGTACTTC. The variable domain in full, with the rest retrieved from reference TRBV30 and TRBJ2-5, is SQTIHQWPATLVQPVGSPLSLECTVEGTSNPNLYWYRQAAGRGLQLLFYSVGIGQISSEVPQNLSASRPQDRQFILSSKKLLLSDSGFYLCACTLAGQETQYFGPGTRLLVL.

The J gene is TRBJ1-4, the V gene TRBV5-1; 8 nucleotides align to TRBD1. The CDR3 is made up of 16 amino acids. V lost 1 base to trimming and J lost 9 bases; unmatched junction nucleotides: 11. Germline assignment: CDR1 SGHRS and CDR2 YFSETQ. CDR3 protein: CASSLNTGGDVKKLFF. The DNA of the CDR3 is TGCGCCAGCAGCTTGAACACAGGGGGAGATGTGAAAAAACTGTTTTTT.

This sequence joins TRBV7-8 and TRBJ2-4; D may be TRBD1 (6 bases). The CDR3 is 16 amino acids. V shed 4 bases and J shed 0 bases, with 13 bases lying between them. Germline CDR1 and CDR2: SGHVS and FQNEAQ. For the CDR3, the DNA is TGTGCCAGCAGCTGGACCGGGACAATAGCCAAAAACATTCAGTACTTC. Translation gives CASSWTGTIAKNIQYF.

The chain couples TRBV27 to TRBJ1-2; D is perhaps TRBD1 (6 bases). The CDR3 is 16 amino acids. Germline assignment: CDR1 MNHEY and CDR2 SMNVEV (reference sequence). Between the trimmed V and J ends, which lost 6 bases and 0 bases, there was a span of 17 bases. CDR3 DNA sequence: TGTGCCAGCAGCCCAGGGGTCACTTTTTCTAACTATGGCTACACCTTC. Protein product: CASSPGVTFSNYGYTF.

The chain employs TRBV7-9 and TRBJ1-1, with D maybe TRBD1 (5 bases). Trimming pared 5 bases from V and 5 bases from J, leaving 15 bases between. The CDR3 is 14 residues long. From germline, CDR1 is SEHNR and CDR2 FQNEAQ (reference sequence). Here the CDR3 DNA reads TGTGCCAGCAGCGCATTCGGGGCGGGGACTGAAGCTTTCTTT. As protein: CASSAFGAGTEAFF.

This rearrangement joins TRBV7-2 to TRBJ2-1, with 10 bases identical to TRBD1. The germline CDR1 and CDR2 sequences are SGHTA and FQGNSA. This CDR3 has 16 amino acids. V trimming: 4 bases; J trimming: 3 bases; junction bases outside the gene matches: 6. The CDR3 sequence is CASSSSGTGVYNEQFF. The CDR3 DNA reads TGTGCCAGCAGCTCTTCCGGGACAGGGGTCTACAATGAGCAGTTCTTC.